This T cell receptor beta chain was identified in a study of blood T cell repertoires in COVID-19. The CDR3 spans 17 residues. This clone was detected a few times. Measured with immunoSEQ multiplex PCR; TCRdb has only the in-frame clones, and not every one. The table has 100,000 to 130,000 clones, less than 75% seen once. The gene calls are TRBV21-1 and TRBJ1-3; TRBD1 is taken as the D call from the table, unchecked against the DNA. TRBV21-1 is tagged as a pseudogene. The sequenced material came from peripheral blood. This receptor was taken from a woman aged 40 to 50 with acute or convalescent COVID-19. The CDR3 sequence: CASSNRMGQGARNTIYF. The DNA for the CDR3 is TGTGCCAGCAGCAATAGAATGGGACAGGGGGCTAGAAACACCATATATTTT.